This is a list of T cell receptor beta chains from one sample in a study of T cells after posttransplantation cyclophosphamide. Profiling relied on immunoSEQ multiplex PCR, and the TCRdb table lists in-frame clones only, not all of them. In total the sample includes 1,500 to 2,000 clones, none of them seen once. Sequencing was performed on PBMCs, taken 32 days after allogeneic stem cell transplant with posttransplant cyclophosphamide. Receptor source: a female patient in her thirties or forties who received an allogeneic stem cell transplant from a related donor, was CMV-positive, and had no GVHD. The T cells may come from the graft donor. CDR3s include the opening cysteine and the closing phenylalanine or tryptophan. The D gene is left open where the match is weak. Clone sizes are shown as how often the clone was seen (once, few, many) or a class if it is expanded.

v_call	d_call	clone_size	j_call	cdr3_aa	cdr3_nt
TRBV12-3/TRBV12-4	-	medium-sized	TRBJ1-1	CASSPREGLTNTEAFF	TGTGCCAGCAGTCCTAGGGAGGGACTGACGAACACTGAAGCTTTCTTT
TRBV11-2	TRBD2	many	TRBJ2-2	CASSPVTSGITGELFF	TGTGCCAGCAGCCCCGTCACGAGCGGGATCACCGGGGAGCTGTTTTTT
TRBV10-3	-	medium-sized	TRBJ1-1	CAISQRGPLNTEAFF	TGTGCCATCTCCCAGCGGGGCCCCCTGAACACTGAAGCTTTCTTT
TRBV27	-	many	TRBJ2-7	CASSLAHPGTAPEQYF	TGTGCCAGCAGCCTAGCGCACCCCGGGACAGCCCCCGAGCAGTACTTC
TRBV5-6	-	many	TRBJ2-3	CASRSRLFVDTQYF	TGTGCCAGCCGGTCACGCTTGTTCGTGGATACGCAGTATTTT
TRBV11-2	TRBD2	many	TRBJ2-5	CASSSFRLGTSDETQYF	TGTGCCAGCAGCTCTTTCCGGCTCGGGACTAGCGACGAGACCCAGTACTTC
TRBV11-2	TRBD1	medium-sized	TRBJ1-2	CASSTGQAHPILVGYTF	TGTGCCAGCAGCACTGGACAGGCCCACCCTATTTTGGTTGGCTACACCTTC
TRBV6-1	TRBD2	many	TRBJ2-3	CASTLGGVPSDTQYF	TGTGCCAGCACTCTTGGGGGGGTGCCCTCGGATACGCAGTATTTT
TRBV4-3	-	medium-sized	TRBJ2-7	CASSQDSTGFYEQYF	TGCGCCAGCAGCCAAGATAGTACAGGGTTCTACGAGCAGTACTTC
TRBV7-8	TRBD1	many	TRBJ1-1	CASSLRDRAMNTEAFF	TGTGCCAGCAGCCTCCGGGACAGGGCCATGAACACTGAAGCTTTCTTT
TRBV5-1	TRBD1	medium-sized	TRBJ2-1	CASSSGTGALEQFF	TGCGCCAGCAGCTCCGGGACAGGGGCATTAGAGCAGTTCTTC
TRBV5-4	-	medium-sized	TRBJ2-1	CASNPSVSRDEQFF	TGTGCCAGCAACCCGTCGGTGAGTAGAGATGAGCAGTTCTTC
TRBV28	-	many	TRBJ1-5	CASSFNSNQPQHF	TGTGCCAGCAGTTTTAATAGCAATCAGCCCCAGCATTTT
TRBV6-1	TRBD1	medium-sized	TRBJ2-7	CASNPGTGFYEQYF	TGTGCCAGCAATCCCGGGACAGGCTTCTACGAGCAGTACTTC
TRBV6-1	-	medium-sized	TRBJ1-4	CASSEVVMAGGGEKLFF	TGTGCCAGCAGTGAAGTCGTCATGGCGGGGGGAGGTGAAAAACTGTTTTTT
TRBV7-9	TRBD2	medium-sized	TRBJ2-1	CASSPTTTIAGGLYNEQFF	TGTGCCAGCAGCCCGACTACTACAATAGCGGGGGGACTCTACAATGAGCAGTTCTTC
TRBV12-5	TRBD1	medium-sized	TRBJ2-3	CASAAAGTGGAKTDTQYF	TGTGCTAGTGCTGCCGCAGGGACAGGGGGCGCGAAGACCGATACGCAGTATTTT
TRBV19	-	medium-sized	TRBJ1-2	CASRRGSTVNYGYTF	TGTGCCAGTAGAAGAGGGTCGACAGTGAACTATGGCTACACCTTC
TRBV9	TRBD2	medium-sized	TRBJ2-3	CASSVDSGGAGTQYF	TGTGCCAGCAGCGTAGATAGCGGGGGGGCCGGTACGCAGTATTTT
TRBV6-2/TRBV6-3	-	medium-sized	TRBJ1-2	CASSLAAAGYTF	TGTGCCAGCAGCTTGGCCGCGGCGGGCTACACCTTC
TRBV14	-	medium-sized	TRBJ2-3	CASSQVGGSTDTQYF	TGTGCCAGCAGCCAAGTTGGGGGGAGTACAGATACGCAGTATTTT
TRBV6-1	-	many	TRBJ1-1	CASNRWGGNTEAFF	TGTGCCAGCAATAGATGGGGGGGGAACACTGAAGCTTTCTTT
TRBV7-2	-	medium-sized	TRBJ2-3	CASSSRRTSTDTQYF	TGTGCCAGCAGCTCCCGACGGACTAGCACAGATACGCAGTATTTT
TRBV15	-	many	TRBJ2-1	CATSRDGHNEQFF	TGTGCCACCAGCAGAGATGGCCACAATGAGCAGTTCTTC